This TCR beta chain emerged from a study of OX40 agonist ivuxolimab in advanced cancers. Sequencing used immunoSEQ multiplex PCR; TCRdb keeps in-frame clones, though not all of them. The table has over 50,000 clones, approximately 86% seen once. The trim removed 0 bases at V and 3 bases at J, leaving 6 bases unmatched. This CDR3 spans 16 amino acids. Germline CDR1 is SGHNT and CDR2 is YYREEE (reference sequence). Sample: CD4+ or CD8+ T cells sorted from blood, taken in a trial of the OX40 agonist ivuxolimab. The source is an adult with an advanced solid tumor such as melanoma, head and neck, liver or kidney cancer. The chain links TRBV5-4 to TRBJ2-7, with 10 nucleotides matching TRBD2. CDR3 region: CASSLGGTSEYYEQYF. The CDR3 bases are TGTGCCAGCAGCTTGGGCGGGACTAGCGAATACTACGAGCAGTACTTC.